Listed here are 13 T cell receptor beta chains from one sample, sequenced in a study of lymphopenia after photon versus proton radiotherapy. This table comes from immunoSEQ multiplex PCR, and its TCRdb copy is limited to in-frame clones, with some not included. In the table there are about 26,000 clones, more than 80% of which are singletons. Here the sequenced sample was peripheral blood, taken from a patient treated with photon-based radiotherapy. The receptors stem from a man younger than 40 with gastric cancer.

This chain joins TRBV4-1 and TRBJ2-1; perhaps TRBD2 as D (7 bases). Trimming removed 8 bases at V and 2 bases at J, with 19 bases between. Germline values: CDR1 MGHRA, CDR2 YSYEKL. The CDR3 has 16 amino acids. In DNA form, the CDR3 reads TGCGCCAGCTCTAGTTCCGGGGAGGGGGCCTACAATGAGCAGTTCTTC. This sequence encodes CASSSSGEGAYNEQFF.

The chain is built from TRBV28 and TRBJ2-5; the D call may be TRBD1 or TRBD2 (5 bases each). The CDR3 extends over 15 amino acids. The V gene lost 5 bases and the J gene lost 4 bases, with 17 bases spanning the gap. Germline CDR1 and CDR2: MDHEN and SYDVKM. CDR3 residues: CASSTTRGLGETQYF. Written as DNA, the CDR3 is TGTGCCAGCAGTACGACTCGGGGCTTGGGAGAGACCCAGTACTTC. Full variable domain (rest looked up from reference TRBV28 and TRBJ2-5): DVKVTQSSRYLVKRTGEKVFLECVQDMDHENMFWYRQDPGLGLRLIYFSYDVKMKEKGDIPEGYSVSREKKERFSLILESASTNQTSMYLCASSTTRGLGETQYFGPGTRLLVL.

V is TRBV7-9 and J is TRBJ2-7, with 9 positions matching TRBD1. The germline V gene encodes CDR1 SEHNR and CDR2 FQNEAQ (reference sequence). J was trimmed by 6 bases and V by 1 base; bases with no gene match: 7. This CDR3 is built from 15 residues. The CDR3: CASSLVSGQGSEQYF. The CDR3 DNA reads as TGTGCCAGCAGCTTAGTATCGGGACAGGGCAGCGAGCAGTACTTC.

The chain joins TRBV5-1 to TRBJ2-5; TRBD2 agrees at 12 bases. Germline assignment: CDR1 SGHRS and CDR2 YFSETQ. The CDR3 totals 16 residues. The V segment lost 4 bases and the J segment 5 bases; nucleotides outside the gene matches: 9. The CDR3 DNA reads TGCGCCAGCAGCCCTGGACTAGCGGGGATGACGGAGACCCAGTACTTC. Residues: CASSPGLAGMTETQYF.

V and J are TRBV29-1 and TRBJ1-1, with TRBD1 identical over 10 bases. The V gene's germline CDR1 is SQVTM and CDR2 ANQGSEA. Trimming at V came to 7 bases and at J to 3 bases, leaving 20 bases not matched to a gene. The CDR3 has 18 amino acids. The chain's CDR3 is CSATRGGLTGGLDTEAFF. In nucleotides, the CDR3 is TGCAGCGCCACCCGAGGGGGACTGACAGGGGGCCTGGACACTGAAGCTTTCTTT. The variable domain in full, with the rest retrieved from reference TRBV29-1 and TRBJ1-1, is SAVISQKPSRDICQRGTSLTIQCQVDSQVTMMFWYRQQPGQSLTLIATANQGSEATYESGFVIDKFPISRPNLTFSTLTVSNMSPEDSSIYLCSATRGGLTGGLDTEAFFGQGTRLTVV.

The rearrangement joins TRBV6-1 to TRBJ2-3; 7 nucleotides line up with TRBD2. Germline CDR1 reads MNHNS; CDR2 reads SASEGT. Trimming removed 2 bases from V and 0 bases from J; junction bases left unmatched: 11. The CDR3 is 18 residues long. CDR3 loop: CASSERAGVWRSTDTQYF. CDR3 coding DNA: TGTGCCAGCAGTGAACGGGCGGGAGTTTGGCGTAGCACAGATACGCAGTATTTT.

This clone was observed a few times. The chain combines TRBV5-1 with TRBJ1-4; a weak D match, TRBD1 (5 bases). This CDR3 region has 12 residues. CDR1 is SGHRS and CDR2 is YFSETQ in the germline V gene. V was trimmed by 1 base and J by 8 bases, leaving 6 bases between them. The CDR3 spells CASSLQGEKLFF. The CDR3 bases are TGCGCCAGCAGCTTGCAGGGAGAAAAACTGTTTTTT.

The CDR3 DNA follows: TGTGCCAGCAGCGCGAGGGGAGGGGGCTATGGCTACACCTTC. Translation gives CASSARGGGYGYTF. The rearrangement uses TRBV9 and TRBJ1-2, with D perhaps matching TRBD1 (6 bases). The CDR3 loop spans 14 amino acids. V was clipped by 3 bases and J by 4 bases, with 13 bases between them. In germline, CDR1 is SGDLS, CDR2 YYNGEE.

The chain recombines TRBV11-2 with TRBJ1-4, with D tentatively TRBD1 (5 bases). The CDR3 is 16 residues long. CDR1 is SGHAT, CDR2 FQNNGV, per germline. The V gene lost 1 base and the J gene lost 6 bases, with 15 bases spanning the gap. In DNA form, the CDR3 reads TGTGCCAGCAGCTTAGCCTGGGCCTCGGGGGATGAAAAACTGTTTTTT. This codes for CASSLAWASGDEKLFF.

There are a few counts of this clone. The chain couples TRBV15 to TRBJ1-2; tentative D call: TRBD1 (5 bases). Germline lookup yields CDR1 LNHNV and CDR2 YYDKDF (reference sequence). The CDR3 is 15 amino acids. Trimming stripped 0 bases from V and 5 bases from J, with 13 bases between. DNA for the CDR3: TGTGCCACCAGCAGAGATCGCAGGGACTCGTATGGCTACACCTTC. It is translated as CATSRDRRDSYGYTF.

The rearrangement uses TRBV15 and TRBJ1-5; possible D gene TRBD1, 5 bases. In germline, CDR1 is LNHNV, CDR2 YYDKDF (reference sequence). This CDR3 region has 12 residues. V was shortened by 8 bases and J by 5 bases, with 10 bases between the two germline ends. The CDR3 nucleotides are TGTGCCACCCGGGGGTTTGATCAGCCCCAGCATTTT. Translating it yields CATRGFDQPQHF.

This chain connects TRBV10-3 to TRBJ2-2; TRBD2 is a possible D gene (5 bases). CDR1 and CDR2 from the germline V gene are ENHRY and SYGVKD. Trimming left V 4 bases short and J 7 bases short, with 10 bases between. The CDR3 extends over 13 amino acids. The CDR3 region has the DNA TGTGCCATCAGTGGGGCTCGGGACGGGGAGCTGTTTTTT. Its protein is CAISGARDGELFF.

The chain recombines TRBV28 with TRBJ2-5, with 12 bases identical to TRBD2. The CDR3 covers 14 residues. The V gene's germline CDR1 is MDHEN and CDR2 SYDVKM. The V segment lost 8 bases and the J segment 5 bases; nucleotides outside the gene matches: 6. The CDR3 loop is CASRLAGGLETQYF. The CDR3 DNA sequence: TGTGCCAGCCGCCTAGCGGGAGGGCTTGAGACCCAGTACTTC.